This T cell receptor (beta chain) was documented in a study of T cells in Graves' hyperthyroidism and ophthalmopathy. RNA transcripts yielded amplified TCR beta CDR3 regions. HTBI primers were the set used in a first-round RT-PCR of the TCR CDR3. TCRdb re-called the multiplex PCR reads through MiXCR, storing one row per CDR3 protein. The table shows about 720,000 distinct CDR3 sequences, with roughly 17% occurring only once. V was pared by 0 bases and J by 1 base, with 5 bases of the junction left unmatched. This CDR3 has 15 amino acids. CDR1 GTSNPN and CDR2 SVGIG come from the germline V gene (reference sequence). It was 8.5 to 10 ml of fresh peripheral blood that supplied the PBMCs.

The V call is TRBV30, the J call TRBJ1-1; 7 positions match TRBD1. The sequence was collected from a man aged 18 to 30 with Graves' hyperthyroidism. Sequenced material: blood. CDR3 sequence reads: CAWSVRRTGNTEAFF. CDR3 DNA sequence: TGTGCCTGGAGTGTACGGAGGACAGGGAACACTGAAGCTTTCTTT.